The 5 T cell receptor beta chains listed next were all sequenced from one sample in a study of beta chain features in type 1 diabetes. Reverse transcription of all isolated RNA meant that expressed TCRB transcripts were sequenced. The method was immunoSEQ multiplex PCR; TCRdb's version includes in-frame clones alone and lacks a portion of them. The data hold fewer than 200,000 clones, with approximately 8.1% observed a single time. Sequencing was performed on central memory CD4+ T cells from blood. These receptor sequences come from a man in his late teens or twenties in good health.

J is TRBJ2-2 and V is TRBV19; D gene uncertain. The CDR3 has 14 amino acids. Germline-derived CDR1 and CDR2 are LNHDA and SQIVND (reference sequence). Trimming shortened V by 7 bases and J by 2 bases, and 11 bases separated the two germline ends. CDR3 protein: CASKQSKNTGELFF. In DNA, the CDR3 is TGTGCCAGTAAACAGAGCAAAAACACCGGGGAGCTGTTTTTT.

This clone has only a few counts. The chain uses TRBV5-1 and TRBJ1-3; 8 positions match TRBD1. The V gene end was trimmed by 2 bases and the J gene end by 2 bases; junction bases not matched to a gene: 0. The CDR3 is 14 residues long. Germline V lookup: CDR1 SGHRS, CDR2 YFSETQ. The CDR3 DNA follows: TGCGCCAGCAGCTTACAGGGGGCTGGAAACACCATATATTTT. This translates into CASSLQGAGNTIYF. Looking up the rest from reference TRBV5-1 and TRBJ1-3 gives the full variable domain: KAGVTQTPRYLIKTRGQQVTLSCSPISGHRSVSWYQQTPGQGLQFLFEYFSETQRNKGNFPGRFSGRQFSNSRSEMNVSTLELGDSALYLCASSLQGAGNTIYFGEGSWLTVV.

The chain employs TRBV5-1 and TRBJ2-1; 12 nucleotides align to TRBD2. Per the germline V gene, CDR1 is SGHRS and CDR2 is YFSETQ. V lost 2 bases to trimming and J lost 9 bases; unmatched junction nucleotides: 6. The CDR3 has 15 amino acids. CDR3 nucleotides: TGCGCCAGCAGCTTACTAGCGGGGGGCGGCGGTGAGCAGTTCTTC. The encoded protein is CASSLLAGGGGEQFF.

This clone was detected only a few times. The V call is TRBV7-2, the J call TRBJ2-1; 7 bases align to TRBD2. CDR1 SGHTA and CDR2 FQGNSA come from the germline V gene. The CDR3 runs 13 residues. The trim removed 6 bases at V and 9 bases at J, leaving 8 bases unmatched. The CDR3 sequence is CASRTLGGTEQFF. DNA for the CDR3: TGTGCCAGCAGGACCTTGGGAGGGACTGAGCAGTTCTTC.

This chain links TRBV4-2 with TRBJ1-5; 10 bases agree with TRBD1. Trimming took 3 bases from V and 8 from J; bases not matched to a gene: 4. Germline lookup yields CDR1 LGHNA and CDR2 YNFKEQ. The CDR3 is 14 amino acids. This chain's CDR3 is CASSQSGQGKPQHF. DNA for the CDR3: TGTGCCAGCAGCCAGTCGGGACAGGGGAAGCCCCAGCATTTT.